These 21 T cell receptor beta chains share one sample of origin, sequenced in a study of blood T cell repertoires in COVID-19. Clones were sequenced by immunoSEQ multiplex PCR, and TCRdb holds only the in-frame ones, with some missing. The sample includes 250,000 to 350,000 clones, over 85% seen only once; the top ten take around 2.5%. Sequenced sample: PBMCs or T cells enriched from blood (not recorded which). The receptors derive from a man between 60 and 70 years old who had recovered from COVID-19.

This clone appeared a few times. This sample includes further DNA sequences coding for the same CDR3. This sequence joins TRBV7-9 and TRBJ2-1; 8 positions match TRBD2. From germline, CDR1 is SEHNR and CDR2 FQNEAQ (reference sequence). The ends lost 5 bases at V and 2 bases at J; junction bases unmatched: 8. CDR3 length: 16 amino acids. Here the CDR3 DNA reads TGTGCCAGCAGCCCCCGCGGGGGGAGCGCCTACAATGAGCAGTTCTTC. This gives the protein CASSPRGGSAYNEQFF.

This sequence joins TRBV19 and TRBJ2-7; TRBD2 agrees at 10 bases. Germline values: CDR1 LNHDA, CDR2 SQIVND (reference sequence). This CDR3 has 15 amino acids. J was trimmed by 4 bases and V by 1 base; bases with no gene match: 4. CDR3 coding DNA: TGTGCCAGTAGTATAGTTGGGACTAGCGCTTACGAGCAGTACTTC. This gives the protein CASSIVGTSAYEQYF.

This clone was detected once. The rearrangement joins TRBV4-1 to TRBJ1-1; a possible D gene is TRBD1 (6 bases). The CDR3 sequence is 16 residues long. Trimming removed 2 bases from V and 1 base from J, with 14 bases in between. CDR1 and CDR2 (germline): MGHRA, YSYEKL. The CDR3 loop reads CASSQRGGQTNTEAFF. In DNA form, the CDR3 reads TGCGCCAGCAGCCAACGGGGGGGGCAGACGAACACTGAAGCTTTCTTT.

The V call is TRBV5-6, the J call TRBJ2-7; 9 nucleotides agree with TRBD2. Germline V CDR1 and CDR2: SGHDT, YYEEEE. The CDR3 runs 15 residues. V lost 0 bases, J lost 4 bases, and 5 bases stayed unmatched. This CDR3 is CASSLGLAGRYEQYF. CDR3 nucleotide sequence: TGTGCCAGCAGCTTGGGGCTAGCGGGGAGATACGAGCAGTACTTC.

V gene TRBV19 combines with J gene TRBJ1-5, with 9 bases aligning to TRBD1. Germline V CDR1 and CDR2: LNHDA, SQIVND (reference sequence). The CDR3 length is 15 residues. The V gene end was trimmed by 6 bases and the J gene end by 7 bases; junction bases not matched to a gene: 10. CDR3 sequence reads: CASRDTGTGPQPQHF. CDR3 nucleotides: TGTGCCAGTAGAGATACCGGGACAGGGCCCCAGCCCCAGCATTTT.

This clone was seen just once. The chain joins TRBV5-1 to TRBJ2-7, with TRBD2 identical over 12 bases. This CDR3 comprises 16 residues. Germline V gene data show CDR1 as SGHRS and CDR2 as YFSETQ. V shed 5 bases, J shed 2 bases, and the junction held 8 bases outside the gene matches. The CDR3 sequence is CASRMTSGSFPYEQYF. The CDR3 DNA reads as TGCGCCAGCAGAATGACTAGCGGGAGTTTCCCCTACGAGCAGTACTTC. Supplemented by reference TRBV5-1 and TRBJ2-7, the full variable domain reads KAGVTQTPRYLIKTRGQQVTLSCSPISGHRSVSWYQQTPGQGLQFLFEYFSETQRNKGNFPGRFSGRQFSNSRSEMNVSTLELGDSALYLCASRMTSGSFPYEQYFGPGTRLTVT.

V gene TRBV3-1 (or the pseudogene TRBV3-2) combines with J gene TRBJ1-4; D unresolved. Trimming pared 4 bases from V and 0 bases from J, leaving 15 bases between. CDR1 is LGHDT and CDR2 is YNNKEL in the germline V gene (reference sequence). The CDR3 runs to 17 residues. DNA of the CDR3: TGTGCCAGCAGCCCTTTGGCCCATTATGCAACTAATGAAAAACTGTTTTTT. Protein product: CASSPLAHYATNEKLFF.

V and J are TRBV7-9 and TRBJ2-1; D not resolved. Germline CDR1 is SEHNR and CDR2 is FQNEAQ (reference sequence). This CDR3 is built from 14 residues. Between the trimmed V and J ends, which lost 4 bases and 6 bases, there was a span of 13 bases. The CDR3 is CASSYNSKSNEQFF. CDR3 coding DNA: TGTGCCAGCAGCTATAATAGCAAAAGCAATGAGCAGTTCTTC.

This clone occurred a few times. The chain employs TRBV4-2 and TRBJ2-1; perhaps TRBD1 as D (5 bases). CDR3 length: 15 amino acids. The germline V gene has CDR1 LGHNA and CDR2 YNFKEQ. V was cut by 0 bases and J by 6 bases, with 12 bases left in between. CDR3 nucleotides: TGTGCCAGCAGCCAAGATCGACAGCCGGGCAATGAGCAGTTCTTC. Protein sequence: CASSQDRQPGNEQFF.

The CDR3 loop is CASSFPDRGSDYGYTF. DNA for the CDR3: TGTGCCAGCAGCTTCCCGGACAGGGGATCGGACTATGGCTACACCTTC. The chain employs TRBV5-6 and TRBJ1-2; TRBD1 matches at 9 bases. CDR1 SGHDT and CDR2 YYEEEE come from the germline V gene. V lost 2 bases, J lost 3 bases, and 8 bases stayed unmatched. The length of the CDR3 is 16 residues.

This clone was detected only once. The chain combines TRBV2 with TRBJ2-7; maybe TRBD2 (5 bases). CDR1 is SNHLY, CDR2 FYNNEI, per germline. This CDR3 region has 13 residues. V was shortened by 6 bases and J by 8 bases, with 17 bases between the two germline ends. DNA for the CDR3: TGTGCCAGCAGAGGACTGGCTGCTACGCAGCAGTACTTC. As protein: CASRGLAATQQYF.

The chain uses TRBV10-3 and TRBJ1-2; 7 bases match TRBD1. Looked up from germline, CDR1 is ENHRY and CDR2 is SYGVKD. The CDR3 runs 15 residues. Trimming removed 3 bases from V and 7 bases from J; junction bases left unmatched: 11. The CDR3 region is CAISDNDRVYGGYTF. The CDR3 bases are TGTGCCATCAGTGATAACGACAGGGTCTATGGTGGCTACACCTTC.

The rearrangement joins TRBV5-1 to TRBJ2-3, with 10 bases that match TRBD1. The junction had 7 bases not matched to a gene; V was cut back by 4 bases and J by 5 bases. CDR1 and CDR2 (germline): SGHRS, YFSETQ. The CDR3 extends over 15 amino acids. In DNA, the CDR3 is TGCGCCAGCAGCAGGGGACAGGGGTGGATAGATACGCAGTATTTT. Amino acid sequence: CASSRGQGWIDTQYF.

This chain joins TRBV12-5 and TRBJ2-3; possibly TRBD1 for D (5 bases). CDR1 is LGHNT, CDR2 FRNRAP, per germline. The CDR3 covers 14 residues. Trimming removed 1 base from V and 4 bases from J, with 9 bases in between. The DNA for the CDR3 is TGTGCTAGTGGTTTGGGCAGGGCGGCAGATACGCAGTATTTT. Translation: CASGLGRAADTQYF.

The chain is built from TRBV11-2 and TRBJ2-1; possible D gene TRBD2, 6 bases. The V and J ends lost 3 bases and 0 bases respectively, with 9 bases between them. The CDR3 has 15 amino acids. Germline V gene lookup returns CDR1 SGHAT and CDR2 FQNNGV. The CDR3 here is CASSLLTSSYNEQFF. In nucleotides, the CDR3 is TGTGCCAGCAGCTTGCTGACTAGCTCCTACAATGAGCAGTTCTTC.

This clone was counted only a few times. This chain links TRBV5-1 with TRBJ2-7, with TRBD1 matching 7 bases. Germline assignment: CDR1 SGHRS and CDR2 YFSETQ. The CDR3 has 15 amino acids. After removal of 4 bases from V and 2 bases from J, the junction contained 9 bases not matched to a gene. CDR3 nucleotide sequence: TGCGCCAGCAGCCAAGGACAGGCCACTACCTACGAGCAGTACTTC. Translating gives CASSQGQATTYEQYF. The variable domain in full, with the rest retrieved from reference TRBV5-1 and TRBJ2-7, is KAGVTQTPRYLIKTRGQQVTLSCSPISGHRSVSWYQQTPGQGLQFLFEYFSETQRNKGNFPGRFSGRQFSNSRSEMNVSTLELGDSALYLCASSQGQATTYEQYFGPGTRLTVT.

The rearrangement joins TRBV2 to TRBJ1-1; D call uncertain. The CDR3 is made up of 15 amino acids. V lost 7 bases to trimming and J lost 1 base, with 16 bases between them. Germline V gene lookup returns CDR1 SNHLY and CDR2 FYNNEI. CDR3 sequence: CASMEGSSSNTEAFF. The DNA for the CDR3 is TGTGCCAGCATGGAGGGCTCGTCCTCGAACACTGAAGCTTTCTTT.

This sequence joins TRBV19 and TRBJ1-5; TRBD1 aligns across 7 bases. V was clipped by 10 bases and J by 6 bases; unmatched bases: 9. Germline V gene data show CDR1 as LNHDA and CDR2 as SQIVND (reference sequence). The CDR3 has 13 residues. The CDR3 sequence is CATDRQGGQPQHF. The CDR3 nucleotides are TGTGCCACCGACCGACAGGGAGGTCAGCCCCAGCATTTT. The variable domain in full, with the rest retrieved from reference TRBV19 and TRBJ1-5, is DGGITQSPKYLFRKEGQNVTLSCEQNLNHDAMYWYRQDPGQGLRLIYYSQIVNDFQKGDIAEGYSVSREKKESFPLTVTSAQKNPTAFYLCATDRQGGQPQHFGDGTRLSIL.

CDR3 coding DNA: TGTGCCAGCAGCTCGCAAGGGGGAGTCTCTGGAAACACCATATATTTT. Amino acid sequence: CASSSQGGVSGNTIYF. V gene TRBV7-9 combines with J gene TRBJ1-3, with D possibly being TRBD1 (6 bases). The CDR3 is made up of 16 amino acids. Germline CDR1 SEHNR, CDR2 FQNEAQ (reference sequence). V was trimmed by 4 bases and J by 0 bases, leaving 13 bases between them.

In nucleotides, the CDR3 is TGTGCCAGCAGCCCCCATGGACTAGCGGGGGGGCCCGTAGGATTAGCTGGGGCCAACGTCCTGACTTTC. Amino acid sequence: CASSPHGLAGGPVGLAGANVLTF. The rearrangement links TRBV7-8 to TRBJ2-6; TRBD2 aligns across 15 bases. The CDR3 length is 23 residues. CDR1 and CDR2 (germline): SGHVS, FQNEAQ. V was clipped by 5 bases and J by 2 bases; unmatched bases: 19.

This clone came up once. The J gene is TRBJ1-2, the V gene TRBV6-2 or TRBV6-3; possibly TRBD1 for D (5 bases). Between the trimmed V and J ends, which lost 5 bases and 5 bases, there was a span of 18 bases. Germline V gene data show CDR1 as MNHEY and CDR2 as SVGEGT. The CDR3 is 15 amino acids. The CDR3 nucleotides are TGTGCCAGCAGTCTTGCTTTGACAGCATCATATGGCTACACCTTC. It yields the protein CASSLALTASYGYTF.